This T cell receptor (beta chain) originates from a study of CD8+ T cells in alopecia areata. After isolation, RNA underwent reverse transcription to generate cDNA as the sequencing template. TCRdb's copy holds only in-frame clones and misses some; the assay was immunoSEQ multiplex PCR. The sample has some 150,000 clones, approximately 80% seen once. Indicated treatment: oral pan-JAK inhibitor, 5-10 mg twice daily. The junction had 11 bases not matched to a gene; V was cut back by 4 bases and J by 4 bases. Germline-derived CDR1 and CDR2 are SGHTA and FQGNSA. The CDR3 contains 17 residues. Sample: CD8+ T cells sorted from blood, taken at week 4, from a patient treated with tofacitinib. The clonotype originates from a human donor with alopecia areata. J is TRBJ2-1 and V is TRBV7-2; 9 bases fit TRBD2. For the CDR3, the DNA is TGTGCCAGCAGCTGGGGGCGGCTAGCGGGGAGGTACAATGAGCAGTTCTTC. Its translation: CASSWGRLAGRYNEQFF.